Following are 6 T cell receptor beta chains from one sample sequenced in a study of CD8+ T cells in alopecia areata. Isolated RNA was reverse transcribed into cDNA used as the sequencing template. Assay used: immunoSEQ multiplex PCR; TCRdb lists only in-frame clones, some missing. The sample carries 130,000 or so clones, 45% to 50% recorded once. The sequences come from CD8+ T cells sorted from blood, collected at week 0. The receptors were gathered from a human donor with alopecia areata.

This clone has only a few counts. The gene calls are TRBV15 and TRBJ1-5, with D uncertain. Germline assignment: CDR1 LNHNV and CDR2 YYDKDF (reference sequence). Trimming took 0 bases from V and 3 from J, leaving 9 bases between them. The CDR3 totals 15 residues. DNA of the CDR3: TGTGCCACCAGCAGAGATCCGGGAGTCAATCAGCCCCAGCATTTT. Translating gives CATSRDPGVNQPQHF.

This clone turned up a few times. The chain employs TRBV10-3 and TRBJ1-1; D uncertain. The germline V gene has CDR1 ENHRY and CDR2 SYGVKD. This CDR3 region has 13 residues. Trimming left V 5 bases short and J 1 base short, with 8 bases between. CDR3 residues: CAISSIQNTEAFF. The CDR3 region has the DNA TGTGCCATCAGTAGTATACAGAACACTGAAGCTTTCTTT.

This clone has a handful of counts. The chain couples TRBV5-4 to TRBJ1-4; D ambiguous. Looked up from germline, CDR1 is SGHNT and CDR2 is YYREEE (reference sequence). The CDR3 has 13 residues. The V gene lost 4 bases and the J gene lost 8 bases, with 12 bases spanning the gap. The CDR3 region has the DNA TGTGCCAGCAGCGGCTACATGGAGGAAAAACTGTTTTTT. Amino acid sequence: CASSGYMEEKLFF.

A note on this clone: The identical CDR3 is also encoded by other nucleotide sequences in the sample. The chain has TRBV7-9 and TRBJ2-7, with no clear D. Germline V gives CDR1 SEHNR, CDR2 FQNEAQ (reference sequence). The length of the CDR3 is 12 residues. Between the trimmed V and J ends, which lost 1 base and 4 bases, there was a span of 5 bases. CDR3 sequence reads: CASSLGRYEQYF. The CDR3 DNA reads as TGTGCCAGCAGCTTAGGACGTTACGAGCAGTACTTC.

The chain is built from TRBV25-1 and TRBJ2-7; 7 bases agree with TRBD2. The CDR3 consists of 12 residues. Germline V CDR1 and CDR2: MGHDK, SYGVNS. Germline trimming cut 6 bases from V and 3 bases from J; bases unmatched to any gene: 2. CDR3 loop: CASSPGGYEQYF. The CDR3 DNA sequence: TGTGCCAGCAGCCCGGGAGGCTACGAGCAGTACTTC.

CDR3 residues: CASRAPSESSYNEQFF. CDR3 DNA: TGTGCCAGCAGGGCCCCTTCGGAGAGCTCCTACAATGAGCAGTTCTTC. The chain combines TRBV5-4 with TRBJ2-1; D remains unclear. Germline V gene data show CDR1 as SGHNT and CDR2 as YYREEE (reference sequence). The germline V and J ends were trimmed by 5 bases and 0 bases, with 15 bases remaining between them. CDR3 length: 16 residues.